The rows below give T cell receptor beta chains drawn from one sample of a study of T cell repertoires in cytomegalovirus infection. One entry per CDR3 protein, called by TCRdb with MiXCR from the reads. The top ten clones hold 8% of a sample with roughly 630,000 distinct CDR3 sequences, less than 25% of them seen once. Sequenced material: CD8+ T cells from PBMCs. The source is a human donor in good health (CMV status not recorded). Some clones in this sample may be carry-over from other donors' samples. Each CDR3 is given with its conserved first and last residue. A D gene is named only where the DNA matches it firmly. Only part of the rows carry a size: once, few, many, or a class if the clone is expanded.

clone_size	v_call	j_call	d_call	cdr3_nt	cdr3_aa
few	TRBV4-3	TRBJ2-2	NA	TGCGCCAGCAGCCACTCGACAGTGAACACCGGGGAGCTGTTTTTT	CASSHSTVNTGELFF
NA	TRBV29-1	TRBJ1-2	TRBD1	TGCAGCGTCCCCGGGACAGGGGCTGACTATGGCTACACCTTC	CSVPGTGADYGYTF
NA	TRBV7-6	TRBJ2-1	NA	TGTGCCAGCAGCTCTCCGGGAATCAGCTCCTACAATGAGCAGTTCTTC	CASSSPGISSYNEQFF
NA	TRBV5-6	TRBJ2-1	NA	TGTGCCAGCAGCTTGGGCCCGAAGGGATATGAGCAGTTCTTC	CASSLGPKGYEQFF
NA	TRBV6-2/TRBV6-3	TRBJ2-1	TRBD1	TGTGCCAGCAGTTACAGGGGTCGAGGGACAGGAAAGATCTACAATGAGCAGTTCTTC	CASSYRGRGTGKIYNEQFF
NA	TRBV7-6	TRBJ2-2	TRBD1	TGTGCCAGCAGCGACCCAGGGGGAAGCACCGGGGAGCTGTTTTTT	CASSDPGGSTGELFF
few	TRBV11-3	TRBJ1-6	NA	TGTGCCAGCAGCTTAACCCCCCAGTCCTCACCCCTCCACTTT	CASSLTPQSSPLHF
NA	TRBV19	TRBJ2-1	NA	TGTGCCAGTAGTCCTGGTTTGGGTGTCAATGAGCAGTTCTTC	CASSPGLGVNEQFF
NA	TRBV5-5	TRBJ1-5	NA	TGTGCCAGCAGCTTGTGGGGAGGGAGCAATCAGCCCCAGCATTTT	CASSLWGGSNQPQHF
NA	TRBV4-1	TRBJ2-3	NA	TGCGCCAGCAGCCAAGTGGGGACCACAGATACGCAGTATTTT	CASSQVGTTDTQYF
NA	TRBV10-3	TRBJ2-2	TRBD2	TGTGCCATCCCGGGGACTAGCGGGGCCCAGCGGACCGGGGAGCTGTTTTTT	CAIPGTSGAQRTGELFF
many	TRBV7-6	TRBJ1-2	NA	TGTGCCAGCAGCGACGGATTAACAGCCCCCTATGGCTACACCTTC	CASSDGLTAPYGYTF
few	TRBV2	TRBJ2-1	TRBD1	TGTGCCAGCCTTGGGGACAGCTCCTACAATGAGCAGTTCTTC	CASLGDSSYNEQFF
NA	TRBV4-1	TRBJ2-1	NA	TGCGCCAGCAGCCAAGAACTGGGTCTTCTGGGCAATGAGCAGTTCTTC	CASSQELGLLGNEQFF
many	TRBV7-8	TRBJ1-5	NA	TGTGCCAGCAGTTCGGATCGCCCTAATCAGCCCCAGCATTTT	CASSSDRPNQPQHF
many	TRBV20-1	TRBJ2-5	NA	TGCAGTGCCCCACTACGCAGGAGTTTTATGTACCAAGAGACCCAGTACTTC	CSAPLRRSFMYQETQYF
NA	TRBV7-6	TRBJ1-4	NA	TGTGCCAGCAGCCTCCACGGGGGATATGAAAAACTGTATTTT	CASSLHGGYEKLYF
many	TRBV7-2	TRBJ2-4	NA	TGTGCCAGCAGCTTAGAAGGCCCGGCCCTGGGCATTCAGTACTTC	CASSLEGPALGIQYF
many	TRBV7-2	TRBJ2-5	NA	TGTGCCAGCAGCTTAGTGCTGTTACGCGGGGGCCCTCAAGAGACCCAGTACTTC	CASSLVLLRGGPQETQYF
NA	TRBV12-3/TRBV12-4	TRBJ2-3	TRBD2	TGTGCCAGCAGTTTCCTCCCTAGCGGGGGAAGGGAAACAGATACGCAGTATTTT	CASSFLPSGGRETDTQYF
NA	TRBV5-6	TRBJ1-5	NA	TGTGCCAGCAGCGATTGGGGGGGTCCCAATCAGCCCCAGCATTTT	CASSDWGGPNQPQHF
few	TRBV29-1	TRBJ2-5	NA	TGCAGCTTCCCAGGGGCCGGGGGACAGTACTTC	CSFPGAGGQYF
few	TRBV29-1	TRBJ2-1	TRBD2	TGCAGCGCCGCGGGTAGCGGGGGGGTTTACAATGAGCAGTTCTTC	CSAAGSGGVYNEQFF
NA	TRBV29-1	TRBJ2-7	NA	TGCAGCGTTGCGAAAAGCGCTACCTACGAGCAGTACTTC	CSVAKSATYEQYF
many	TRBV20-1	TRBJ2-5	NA	TGCAGTGCTAGAAACAGGGTGCTAGAAAGCTTGAAAGAGACCCAGTACTTC	CSARNRVLESLKETQYF
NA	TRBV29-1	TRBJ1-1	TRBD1	TGCAGCCTCGACAGGGGCACTGAAGCTTTCTTT	CSLDRGTEAFF
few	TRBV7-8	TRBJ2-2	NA	TGTGCCAGCAGCTTAGCCCCCCGGGACTTACCGAACACCGGGGAGCTGTTTTTT	CASSLAPRDLPNTGELFF
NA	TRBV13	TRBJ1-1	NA	TGTGCCAGCAACACAGAAGAGGACACTGAAGCTTTCTTT	CASNTEEDTEAFF
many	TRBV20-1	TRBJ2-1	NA	TGCAGTGCTAGAGATCGGGCAGGGGACAATGAGCAGTTCTTC	CSARDRAGDNEQFF
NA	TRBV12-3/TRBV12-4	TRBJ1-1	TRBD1	TGTGCCAGCAGTCCCGGACAGGGCCTTGAAGCTTTCTTT	CASSPGQGLEAFF
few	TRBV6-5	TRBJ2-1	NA	TGTGCCGCGTGTCCGGGGGCCTACAATGAGCAGTTCTTC	CAACPGAYNEQFF
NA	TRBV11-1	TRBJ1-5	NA	TGTGCCAGCGGCCCAGACTCTAGCAATCAGCCCCAGCATTTT	CASGPDSSNQPQHF
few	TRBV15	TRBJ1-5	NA	TGTGCCACCAGCAGGTTGGGACGTCAGCCCCAGCATTTT	CATSRLGRQPQHF
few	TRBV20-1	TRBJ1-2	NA	TGCAGTGCTAAGGGGGACTATGGCTACACCTTC	CSAKGDYGYTF
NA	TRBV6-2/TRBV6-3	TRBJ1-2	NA	TGTGCCAGCAGAACCGGGACTTTGAACTATGGCTACACCTTC	CASRTGTLNYGYTF
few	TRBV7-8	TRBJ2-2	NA	TGTGCCAGCAGCTTAGTTGGCGAATCGAACACCGGGGAGCTGTTTTTT	CASSLVGESNTGELFF
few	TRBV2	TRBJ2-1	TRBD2	TGTGCCAGCAAGGGGATTAGCGGGGGAAATTACAATGAGCAGTTCTTC	CASKGISGGNYNEQFF